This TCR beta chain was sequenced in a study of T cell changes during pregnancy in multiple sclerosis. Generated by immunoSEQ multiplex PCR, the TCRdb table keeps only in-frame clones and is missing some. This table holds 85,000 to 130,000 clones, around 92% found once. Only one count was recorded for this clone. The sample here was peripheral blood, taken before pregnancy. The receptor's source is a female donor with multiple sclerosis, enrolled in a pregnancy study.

In DNA, the CDR3 is TGTGCCAGCAGCGCGGGGACAGGGCGAGGCTACGAGCAGTACTTC. This codes for CASSAGTGRGYEQYF. J is TRBJ2-7 and V is TRBV9; 9 nucleotides match TRBD1. V was pared by 3 bases and J by 3 bases, with 7 bases of the junction left unmatched. The length of the CDR3 is 15 residues. CDR1 SGDLS and CDR2 YYNGEE come from the germline V gene.